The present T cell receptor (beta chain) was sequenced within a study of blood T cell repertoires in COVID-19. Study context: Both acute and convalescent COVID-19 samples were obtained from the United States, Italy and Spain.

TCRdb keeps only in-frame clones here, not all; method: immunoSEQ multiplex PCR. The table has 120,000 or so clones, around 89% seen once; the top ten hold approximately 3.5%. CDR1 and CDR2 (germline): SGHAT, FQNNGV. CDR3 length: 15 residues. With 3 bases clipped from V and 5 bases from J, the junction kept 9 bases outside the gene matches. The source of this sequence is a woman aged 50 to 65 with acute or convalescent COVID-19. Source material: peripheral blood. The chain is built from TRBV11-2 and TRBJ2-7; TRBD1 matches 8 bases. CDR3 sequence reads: CASSLGTGYRDEQYF. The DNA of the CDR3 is TGTGCCAGCAGCTTGGGGACAGGTTATCGCGACGAGCAGTACTTC.